The clone carrying this T cell receptor beta chain was counted ten times or more. Trimming pared 3 bases from V and 4 bases from J, leaving 12 bases between. The CDR3 has 15 amino acids. Germline V lookup: CDR1 SNHLY, CDR2 FYNNEI. A sample-barcoded 5' primer and a J-beta primer mix were used in a second PCR of roughly 7 to 12 cycles. Each CDR3 protein gets one entry after TCRdb re-called the 5' RACE reads with MiXCR. The table shows 710,000 or so distinct CDR3 sequences, with roughly 32% occurring only once. This sample stems from a study of blood T cells in healthy people across ages. This chain uses TRBV2 with TRBJ1-4; D not certain. This TCR was sampled from a woman older than 75 in good health. Source material: blood. CDR3 nucleotide sequence: TGTGCCAGCAGTGACCCGACCGCGAGTAATGAAAAACTGTTTTTT. Residues: CASSDPTASNEKLFF.